One sample yielded the 17 T cell receptor beta chains listed below, sequenced in a study of technical replicates of blood from a few donors. Assay: immunoSEQ multiplex PCR; the TCRdb copy retains only in-frame clones and omits some. The repertoire holds about 84,000 clones, with around 93% as singletons. The specimen sequenced was T cells isolated from PBMCs. The receptors were gathered from a human donor in good health.

CDR3 coding DNA: TGTGCCAGCAGCCGAAACACCCGCCAAGAGACCCAGTACTTC. Translated: CASSRNTRQETQYF. The chain couples TRBV6-5 to TRBJ2-5; D remains unclear. The V gene lost 6 bases and the J gene lost 1 base, with 12 bases spanning the gap. In germline, CDR1 is MNHEY, CDR2 SVGAGI. CDR3 length: 14 amino acids.

This chain connects TRBV6-6 to TRBJ1-1, with D unresolved. The CDR3 sequence is 12 residues long. Germline-derived CDR1 and CDR2 are MNHNY and SVGAGI (reference sequence). The ends were cut back, 6 bases at V and 5 bases at J, with 10 bases in the middle. CDR3 DNA: TGTGCCAGCAGGTACCGGGAGACTGAAGCTTTCTTT. Translating it yields CASRYRETEAFF.

This clone appeared once. The genes are TRBV15 and TRBJ1-1; 8 bases agree with TRBD1. CDR3 length: 16 amino acids. V lost 2 bases and J lost 9; bases outside the gene matches: 14. Looked up from germline, CDR1 is LNHNV and CDR2 is YYDKDF (reference sequence). For the CDR3, the DNA is TGTGCCACCAGCAGAAACCCAGACAGGGGCCCTGCTCAAGCTTTCTTT. The encoded protein is CATSRNPDRGPAQAFF.

The J gene is TRBJ2-7, the V gene TRBV27; 7 positions match TRBD1. The CDR3 spans 14 residues. Germline V gene sequence: CDR1 MNHEY, CDR2 SMNVEV (reference sequence). The trim removed 2 bases at V and 7 bases at J, leaving 8 bases unmatched. The CDR3 here is CASSLTNTGVEQYF. For the CDR3, the DNA is TGTGCCAGCAGTTTAACAAACACAGGGGTAGAGCAGTACTTC.

The rearrangement links TRBV10-1 to TRBJ2-4; D is possibly TRBD1 (5 bases). Germline V gene data show CDR1 as WNHNN and CDR2 as SYGVQD (reference sequence). This CDR3 contains 14 residues. Trimming took 3 bases from V and 13 from J, leaving 19 bases between them. The CDR3 DNA sequence: TGCGCCAGCAGTGACAGTTTCGTAGGGGAAGGCCAGTACTTC. It encodes CASSDSFVGEGQYF.

The genes are TRBV27 and TRBJ1-2; the D gene is possibly TRBD1 (5 bases). With 11 bases removed from V and 5 bases from J, the gap between germline ends came to 15 bases. Germline-derived CDR1 and CDR2 are MNHEY and SMNVEV (reference sequence). This CDR3 has 12 residues. CDR3 residues: CAAAGGGYGYTF. DNA of the CDR3: TGTGCCGCAGCCGGCGGGGGATATGGCTACACCTTC.

The rearrangement links TRBV29-1 to TRBJ1-2; 12 positions match TRBD1. The CDR3 loop spans 14 amino acids. CDR1 SQVTM and CDR2 ANQGSEA come from the germline V gene. J gave up 10 bases and V 5 bases, and 11 bases lay outside the gene matches. The CDR3 sequence: CSVKRGQGARVYTF. CDR3 nucleotide sequence: TGCAGCGTTAAAAGGGGACAGGGGGCGCGGGTCTACACCTTC.

V gene TRBV5-1 combines with J gene TRBJ2-7; maybe TRBD1 (6 bases). The CDR3 spans 14 residues. Trimming stripped 4 bases from V and 4 bases from J, with 15 bases between. Germline V lookup: CDR1 SGHRS, CDR2 YFSETQ. The CDR3 is CASSDMDSPYEQYF. The CDR3 DNA reads as TGCGCCAGCAGCGACATGGACAGCCCTTACGAGCAGTACTTC.

CDR3 DNA: TGCGCCAGCAGCTTGGCGGCTAGCGGGAGCTACAATGAGCAGTTCTTC. Amino acid sequence: CASSLAASGSYNEQFF. The gene calls are TRBV5-1 and TRBJ2-1, with 10 nucleotides matching TRBD2. J was trimmed by 3 bases and V by 0 bases; bases with no gene match: 3. This CDR3 comprises 16 residues. CDR1 is SGHRS and CDR2 is YFSETQ in the germline V gene.

CDR3: CASSSAQGASPYGYTF. The CDR3 region has the DNA TGTGCCAGCAGCTCGGCACAGGGGGCATCCCCCTATGGCTACACCTTC. The chain uses TRBV7-8 and TRBJ1-2; TRBD1 agrees at 9 bases. The CDR3 is 16 amino acids. Germline CDR1 SGHVS, CDR2 FQNEAQ. Unmatched junction bases numbered 10, after V lost 4 bases and J lost 4 bases.

The chain couples TRBV13 to TRBJ1-1; D is unresolved. The germline gives CDR1 PRHDT, CDR2 FYEKMQ (reference sequence). Trimming removed 5 bases at V and 4 bases at J, with 8 bases between. CDR3 length equals 12 residues. Here the CDR3 reads CASSLPGTEAFF. The CDR3, as DNA: TGTGCCAGCAGCCTTCCCGGCACTGAAGCTTTCTTT.

This chain uses TRBV18 with TRBJ1-5; D is uncertain. This CDR3 region has 15 residues. CDR1 is KGHSH and CDR2 is LQKENI in the germline V gene. V was clipped by 1 base and J by 4 bases, with 11 bases between them. CDR3 amino acids: CASSPQGPGNQPQHF. As DNA, the CDR3 is TGTGCCAGCTCACCACAGGGTCCGGGGAATCAGCCCCAGCATTTT.

This clone was observed a single time. This chain uses TRBV2 with TRBJ2-5; a weak D match, TRBD2 (6 bases). The germline CDR1 and CDR2 sequences are SNHLY and FYNNEI. The CDR3 is 14 residues long. Trimming cost V 3 bases and J 1 base, with 9 bases left between them. The CDR3 is CASSEGGSQETQYF. CDR3 sequence (DNA): TGTGCCAGCAGTGAGGGGGGAAGCCAAGAGACCCAGTACTTC.

The chain has TRBV18 and TRBJ1-1; D gene uncertain. V was trimmed by 3 bases and J by 0 bases, leaving 11 bases between them. Per germline, CDR1 KGHSH and CDR2 LQKENI. This CDR3 is built from 15 residues. The CDR3, as DNA: TGTGCCAGCTCACCCGCAGGTGCCATGAACACTGAAGCTTTCTTT. It is translated as CASSPAGAMNTEAFF.

This clone was counted a single time. The CDR3 bases are TGTGCCAGCAGTACCGTGACAGGGAAGTATGGGGCTTTCTTT. This translates into CASSTVTGKYGAFF. This chain connects TRBV25-1 to TRBJ1-1; TRBD1 matches 7 bases. Trimming cost V 5 bases and J 11 bases; bases outside gene matches: 14. The germline gives CDR1 MGHDK, CDR2 SYGVNS. The CDR3 contains 14 residues.

On this clone: A read error may produce the germline difference seen at one junction end. This chain connects TRBV6-1 to TRBJ2-7; possibly TRBD1 for D (6 bases). This CDR3 is built from 15 residues. Germline CDR1 is MNHNS and CDR2 is SASEGT. This chain's CDR3 is CASSEAGHRSTSMDF. The CDR3 DNA is TGTGCCAGCAGTGAAGCGGGACACAGATCTACGAGTATGGACTTC.

The CDR3 sequence: CASSLRLSMGTDTQYF. CDR3 coding DNA: TGTGCCAGCAGCTTACGCTTGTCTATGGGCACAGATACGCAGTATTTT. The chain couples TRBV7-2 to TRBJ2-3; D gene ambiguous. CDR1 and CDR2 (germline): SGHTA, FQGNSA. This CDR3 has 16 amino acids. V lost 2 bases and J 1 base, leaving 13 bases between the germline ends.